These 12 T cell receptor beta chains were all obtained from the same sample, sequenced in a study of post-analysis software for immune sequencing data. General study findings and limits: Compared with controls, patients had more of 4 to 6 TRBV segments, including TRBV5-6, TRBV5-1 and TRBV20-1.

For these receptors, no antigen is known. Libraries were made from TCR beta cDNA, and they carried unique molecular identifiers. One entry per CDR3 protein, called by TCRdb with MiXCR from the PCR reads. The table includes some 500,000 distinct CDR3 sequences, over 35% detected once. Input material: blood. Receptors were obtained from a girl aged 5-17 years with multiple sclerosis.

This chain joins TRBV20-1 and TRBJ2-1, with D possibly being TRBD2 (5 bases). The CDR3 has 15 residues. Germline lookup yields CDR1 DFQATT and CDR2 SNEGSKA (reference sequence). Trimming left V 3 bases short and J 4 bases short, with 16 bases between. The CDR3 sequence: CSASRGSGAYNEQFF. As DNA, the CDR3 is TGCAGTGCTAGTAGAGGGAGCGGAGCTTACAATGAGCAGTTCTTC.

As DNA, the CDR3 is TGTGCCAGCAGCTTATGGTCTAGCGAGCTCCACTACAATGAGCAGTTCTTC. Encoded protein: CASSLWSSELHYNEQFF. The rearrangement uses TRBV7-8 and TRBJ2-1, with TRBD2 as a possible D gene (6 bases). The CDR3 loop spans 17 amino acids. The germline V and J ends were trimmed by 2 bases and 3 bases, with 17 bases remaining between them. Germline CDR1 reads SGHVS; CDR2 reads FQNEAQ.

In this sample, this clonotype turned up many times. The rearrangement uses TRBV29-1 and TRBJ1-2; tentatively, D is TRBD1 (5 bases). V lost 4 bases, J lost 1 base, and 10 bases lay in between. The CDR3 spans 13 residues. CDR1 SQVTM and CDR2 ANQGSEA come from the germline V gene. CDR3 sequence reads: CSVVGVNNYGYTF. In DNA, the CDR3 is TGCAGCGTTGTGGGGGTGAATAACTATGGCTACACCTTC.

DNA of the CDR3: TGCAGTGCTAGGGACAGTAACTATGGCTACACCTTC. Protein sequence: CSARDSNYGYTF. The rearrangement links TRBV20-1 to TRBJ1-2, with a tentative D call TRBD1 (6 bases). Looked up from germline, CDR1 is DFQATT and CDR2 is SNEGSKA (reference sequence). Trimming removed 3 bases from V and 1 base from J, with 6 bases in between. The CDR3 length is 12 residues.

CDR3 DNA sequence: TGTGCCAGCAGTCTCCGACAGGGGGCTTATGGCTACACCTTC. Its protein product is CASSLRQGAYGYTF. The chain joins TRBV12-3 or TRBV12-4 to TRBJ1-2, with 10 bases aligning to TRBD1. The V gene end was trimmed by 5 bases and the J gene end by 5 bases; junction bases not matched to a gene: 5. The CDR3 has 14 amino acids.

On this clonotype itself: A single base separates this from a much larger clone, so it may be a read error. The V and J genes are TRBV7-2 and TRBJ2-1, with D possibly TRBD1 on 6 matching bases. Trimming shortened V by 6 bases and J by 10 bases, and 19 bases separated the two germline ends. This CDR3 contains 14 residues. Germline CDR1 reads SGHTA; CDR2 reads FQGNSA. In DNA, the CDR3 is TGTGCCAGCAGTAGGGGGAGAGCGAGTGCCGAGCAGTTCTTC. Its protein is CASSRGRASAEQFF.

The chain joins TRBV12-3 or TRBV12-4 to TRBJ2-1; 8 positions agree with TRBD1. There are 13 residues in the CDR3. Trimming removed 5 bases from V and 9 bases from J; junction bases left unmatched: 6. The CDR3 sequence: CASSPDRASEQFF. In DNA form, the CDR3 reads TGTGCCAGCAGTCCGGACAGGGCGAGTGAGCAGTTCTTC.

This clonotype turned up a few times. The CDR3 DNA sequence: TGTGCCAGCAGCGTTAGCGGGGCGTGGAGAGAGACCCAGTACTTC. This gives the protein CASSVSGAWRETQYF. The chain combines TRBV7-2 with TRBJ2-5, with 8 bases matching TRBD2. V lost 5 bases and J lost 4; bases outside the gene matches: 9. Germline V gene sequence: CDR1 SGHTA, CDR2 FQGNSA. The CDR3 consists of 15 residues.

The rearrangement uses TRBV7-9 and TRBJ2-7; weak D call: TRBD2 (5 bases). V lost 1 base to trimming and J lost 3 bases, with 13 bases between them. CDR3 length: 15 amino acids. Germline CDR1 reads SEHNR; CDR2 reads FQNEAQ (reference sequence). The CDR3 DNA sequence: TGTGCCAGCAGCTTAGTGTCCCGGAGGTTCTACGAGCAGTACTTC. It codes for CASSLVSRRFYEQYF.

V usage is TRBV6-5 and J usage is TRBJ2-7; TRBD2 aligns across 7 bases. Losses at the gene ends were 5 bases for V and 7 bases for J; bases not matched to a gene: 8. The CDR3 loop spans 13 amino acids. CDR1 and CDR2 (germline): MNHEY, SVGAGI. The CDR3 nucleotides are TGTGCCAGCAGTAGCGGGACCTTTTGGGAGCAGTACTTC. It yields the protein CASSSGTFWEQYF.

This clonotype has ten or more counts. The chain carries TRBV7-3 and TRBJ2-1; TRBD1 might be the D (5 bases). Germline CDR1 reads SGHTA; CDR2 reads FQGTGA. The CDR3 extends over 17 amino acids. V lost 0 bases and J 7 bases, leaving 19 bases between the germline ends. CDR3 in amino acids: CASSLTFWGDPGNEQFF. The DNA of the CDR3 is TGTGCCAGCAGCTTAACGTTCTGGGGCGACCCCGGGAATGAGCAGTTCTTC.

The chain combines TRBV20-1 with TRBJ2-1, with D tentatively TRBD1 (6 bases). From germline, CDR1 is DFQATT and CDR2 SNEGSKA (reference sequence). This CDR3 region has 14 residues. The germline V and J ends were trimmed by 3 bases and 12 bases, with 21 bases remaining between them. The CDR3 spells CSARRDISTDTQFF. CDR3 bases: TGCAGTGCTAGGAGGGACATCAGCACAGATACGCAGTTCTTC.